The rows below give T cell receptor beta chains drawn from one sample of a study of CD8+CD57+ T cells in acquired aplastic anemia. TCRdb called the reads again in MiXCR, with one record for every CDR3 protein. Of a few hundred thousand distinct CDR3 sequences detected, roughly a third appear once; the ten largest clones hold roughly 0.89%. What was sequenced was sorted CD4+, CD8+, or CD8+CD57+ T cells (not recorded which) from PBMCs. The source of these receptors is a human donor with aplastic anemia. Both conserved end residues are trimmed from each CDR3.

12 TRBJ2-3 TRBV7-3 ASNPRPNTDTQY
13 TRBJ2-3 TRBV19 ASSETGATTDTQY
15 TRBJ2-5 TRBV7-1 ASSSGLAGGPAETQY
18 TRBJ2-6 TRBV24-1 ATSDFFSFGLCSGANVLT
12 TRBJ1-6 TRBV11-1 ASSRISGNSPLH
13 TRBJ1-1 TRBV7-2 ASSLVPNFAVEAF
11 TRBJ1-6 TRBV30 AWKHRGNSPLH
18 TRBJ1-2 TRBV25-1 VLLCQQLRIRGGTNYGYT
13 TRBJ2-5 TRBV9 ASSSLAGGPETQY
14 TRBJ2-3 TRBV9 ASSVELRGSTDTQY
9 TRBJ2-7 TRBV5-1 ASSLTYEQY
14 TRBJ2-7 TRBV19 ASSPTGRFAAYEQY
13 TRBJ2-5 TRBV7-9 ASSFSSGAQETQY
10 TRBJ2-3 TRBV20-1 SPRGHTDTQY
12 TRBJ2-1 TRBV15 ATSRDQERSEQF
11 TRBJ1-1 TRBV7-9 ASSLEGGAEAF
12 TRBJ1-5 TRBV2 ASSEVDSNQPQH
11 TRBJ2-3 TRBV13 ASIAVGTDTQY
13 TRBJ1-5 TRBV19 ASSIQGLGNQPQH
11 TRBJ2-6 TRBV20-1 SARTGWANVLT
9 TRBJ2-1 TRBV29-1 SFPSGAEQF
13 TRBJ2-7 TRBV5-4 ASSPTGVTNYEQY
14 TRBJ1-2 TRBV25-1 ASGTGHYEQYSGYT
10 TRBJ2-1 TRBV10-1 ASSESTGVQF
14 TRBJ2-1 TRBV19 ASSPRGSGGYNEQF
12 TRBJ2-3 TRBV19 ASSAIGYSDTQY
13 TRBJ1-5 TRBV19 ASSIGNSPNQPQH
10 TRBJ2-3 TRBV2 ASIGTATTQY
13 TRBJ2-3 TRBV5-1 ASSGGTSGGYTQY
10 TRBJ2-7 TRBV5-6 AWNFLSYEQY
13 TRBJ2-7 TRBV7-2 ASSSGLGARYEQY
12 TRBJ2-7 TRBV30 AWNKLRGIGEQY
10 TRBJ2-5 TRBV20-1 SARQGRETQY
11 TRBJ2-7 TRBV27 ASSWGVTYEQY
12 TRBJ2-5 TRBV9 ASSVTGAGETQY
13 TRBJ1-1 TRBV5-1 ASSLAQGAHTEAF
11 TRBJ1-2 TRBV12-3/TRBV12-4 ASSTDRLLGYT
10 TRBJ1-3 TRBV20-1 SAPILGNTIY
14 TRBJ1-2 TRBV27 ASSPYATGGSYGYT
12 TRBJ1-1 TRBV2 ASSERVENTEAF
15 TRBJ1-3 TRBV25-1 ASSARTGTNSGNTIY
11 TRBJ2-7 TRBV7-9 ASSPDGDYEQY
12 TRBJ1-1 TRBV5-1 ASSLDTTGDEAF
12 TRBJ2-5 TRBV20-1 SALSGAISETQY
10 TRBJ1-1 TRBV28 ASSTGQNEAF
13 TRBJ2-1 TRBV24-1 ATSDNRDYNNEQF
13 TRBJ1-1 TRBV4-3 ASSPGRTGDAEAF
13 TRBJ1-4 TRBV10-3 ATEVSRGVNEKLF
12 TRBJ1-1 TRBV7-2 ASSGRAWGGEAF
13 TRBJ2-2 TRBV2 ASSRSGSGTGELF
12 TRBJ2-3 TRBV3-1 ASSPAISTDTQY
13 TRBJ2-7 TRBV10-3 AISAGDEYTGEQY
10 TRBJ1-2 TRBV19 AWSVRWDGYT
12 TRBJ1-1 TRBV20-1 STRTGTGSTEAF
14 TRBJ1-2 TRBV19 ASSIVWGQGNYGYT
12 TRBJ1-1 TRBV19 ASSILSENTEAF